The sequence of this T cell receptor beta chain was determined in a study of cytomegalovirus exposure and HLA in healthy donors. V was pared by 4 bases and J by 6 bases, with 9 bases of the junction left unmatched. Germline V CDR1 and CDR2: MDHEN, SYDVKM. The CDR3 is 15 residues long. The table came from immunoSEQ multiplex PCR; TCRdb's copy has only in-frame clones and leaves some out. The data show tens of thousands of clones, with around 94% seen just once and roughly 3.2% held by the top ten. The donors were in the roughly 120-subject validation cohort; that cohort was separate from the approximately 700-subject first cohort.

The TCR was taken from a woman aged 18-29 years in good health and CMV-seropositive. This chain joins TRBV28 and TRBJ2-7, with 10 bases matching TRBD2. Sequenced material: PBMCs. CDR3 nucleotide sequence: TGTGCCAGCAGTTCACCGGGACTAGCGTTTCGCGAGCAGTACTTC. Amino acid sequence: CASSSPGLAFREQYF.